Listed here are 10 T cell receptor beta chains from one sample, sequenced in a study of shared clonotypes between healthy human individuals. This table comes from immunoSEQ multiplex PCR, and its TCRdb copy is limited to in-frame clones, with some not included. The sample lists about 2.4 million clones; approximately 94% were seen once. The sequenced sample was naive CD4+ T cells from PBMCs. As to subset: CD45RA+ positively selected. The receptors come from a young man in good health. Some clones in this sample may be carry-over from other donors' samples.

This clone was observed a few times. This CDR3 reads CASSEPGVAYGYTF. CDR3 nucleotides: TGTGCCAGCAGTGAACCTGGGGTTGCCTATGGCTACACCTTC. The V gene is TRBV6-1, the J gene TRBJ1-2; D call uncertain. In germline, CDR1 is MNHNS, CDR2 SASEGT. Trimming pared 2 bases from V and 4 bases from J, leaving 11 bases between. The length of the CDR3 is 14 residues.

This clone has a single count. This same CDR3 is encoded by further DNA sequences in the sample. The genes are TRBV28 and TRBJ2-7; D might be TRBD1 (6 bases). The CDR3 is 14 residues long. Looked up from germline, CDR1 is MDHEN and CDR2 is SYDVKM. V lost 2 bases and J 1 base, leaving 9 bases between the germline ends. The chain's CDR3 is CASSLIGGSYEQYF. In nucleotides, the CDR3 is TGTGCCAGCAGTTTAATAGGGGGTTCCTACGAGCAGTACTTC.

The CDR3 nucleotides read TGTGCCAGTAGTATTCTCCGGGACAGGGGGCGCGTGGGTGGAGAAGCTTTCTTT. Encoded protein: CASSILRDRGRVGGEAFF. The chain is built from TRBV19 and TRBJ1-1, with TRBD1 matching 12 bases. From germline, CDR1 is LNHDA and CDR2 SQIVND (reference sequence). The trim removed 3 bases at V and 8 bases at J, leaving 16 bases unmatched. The CDR3 is made up of 18 amino acids.

This chain joins TRBV6-4 and TRBJ2-3; D unclear. The CDR3 length is 14 residues. V was trimmed by 3 bases and J by 0 bases, leaving 7 bases between them. Germline V gives CDR1 MRHNA, CDR2 SNTAGT. The CDR3 DNA reads as TGTGCCAGCAGTGAAAGAGACAGCACAGATACGCAGTATTTT. Encoded protein: CASSERDSTDTQYF.

Details on this clone: A read error may account for a junction end that differs from germline. The chain links TRBV28 to TRBJ2-7; D unclear. This CDR3 region has 12 residues. The V gene's germline CDR1 is MDHEN and CDR2 SYDVKM. The CDR3, as DNA: TGCGCGACCTCATCAAATGAATACGAGCAGTACTTC. Protein sequence: CATSSNEYEQYF.

The chain employs TRBV2 and TRBJ2-2; 7 nucleotides agree with TRBD1. Germline-derived CDR1 and CDR2 are SNHLY and FYNNEI. The CDR3 is 13 amino acids. V trimming: 6 bases; J trimming: 4 bases; junction bases outside the gene matches: 2. In DNA, the CDR3 is TGTGCCAGCAGAGGGACAGCCACCGGGGAGCTGTTTTTT. It translates to CASRGTATGELFF. Filled out from reference TRBV2 and TRBJ2-2, the complete variable domain reads EPEVTQTPSHQVTQMGQEVILRCVPISNHLYFYWYRQILGQKVEFLVSFYNNEISEKSEIFDDQFSVERPDGSNFTLKIRSTKLEDSAMYFCASRGTATGELFFGEGSRLTVL.

This chain links TRBV4-1 with TRBJ2-6; D is possibly TRBD2 (5 bases). Trimming took off 3 bases at V and 9 bases at J, with 12 bases between the two ends. Looked up from germline, CDR1 is MGHRA and CDR2 is YSYEKL. The CDR3 has 14 amino acids. Written as DNA, the CDR3 is TGCGCCAGCAGCCAGGGTGGAGGAGTCAACGTCCTGACTTTC. It encodes CASSQGGGVNVLTF.

This chain uses TRBV4-3 with TRBJ2-2; D ambiguous. The CDR3 runs 16 residues. V was clipped by 3 bases and J by 0 bases, with 11 bases between them. Germline CDR1 reads LGHNA; CDR2 reads YSLEER. This CDR3 reads CASSHGVLTNTGELFF. CDR3 nucleotides: TGCGCCAGCAGCCATGGGGTACTGACGAACACCGGGGAGCTGTTTTTT.

The chain uses TRBV19 and TRBJ2-7; no definite D call. Trimming shortened V by 5 bases and J by 6 bases, and 14 bases separated the two germline ends. The CDR3 is made up of 13 amino acids. Germline V gene sequence: CDR1 LNHDA, CDR2 SQIVND (reference sequence). Here the CDR3 DNA reads TGTGCCAGTAGTCCTCGACGGACGGGCGAGCAGTACTTC. Encoded protein: CASSPRRTGEQYF.

The chain employs TRBV7-2 and TRBJ2-2; D unclear. This CDR3 has 12 residues. Trimming cost V 5 bases and J 6 bases, with 7 bases left between them. CDR1 and CDR2 (germline): SGHTA, FQGNSA. CDR3 coding DNA: TGTGCCAGCAGCCCCCCGGCCGGGGAGCTGTTTTTT. Residues: CASSPPAGELFF.